This paragraph covers one TCR beta chain sequence. Its target is unknown. Some clones are missing from TCRdb's copy, which holds only in-frame ones; the method was immunoSEQ multiplex PCR. Of hundreds of thousands of clones in the sample, 80% to 90% were seen once. Documented treatment: around 19 received Ad26.COV2.S at low or high dose, single or two shots; roughly 5 received placebo; per-sample allocation not given. Specimens were obtained on day 63 following the first vaccine or placebo injection. This record comes from a study of Ad26.COV2.S vaccination and SARS-CoV-2 variants. Study-level background: Ad26.COV2.S, an intramuscular injection, was given once or twice 56 days apart.

Points from the study as a whole: The study found higher spike-specific TCR breadth in vaccine than placebo recipients.

Here the sequenced sample was peripheral blood, taken in a trial of Ad26.COV2.S vaccine versus placebo. The receptor was isolated from a person between 18 and 65 years old who received the Ad26.COV2.S COVID-19 vaccine or a placebo.

In nucleotides, the CDR3 is TGTGCCACCTACGACTTTGCGGGGGAACCCCCCAGCACAGATACGCAGTATTTT. Translating it yields CATYDFAGEPPSTDTQYF. The chain links TRBV10-3 to TRBJ2-3, with 7 bases lining up with TRBD2. J gave up 0 bases and V 10 bases, and 19 bases lay outside the gene matches. Germline values: CDR1 ENHRY, CDR2 SYGVKD. CDR3 length: 18 amino acids.